This record looks at one TCR beta chain sequence and its context. These data originate in a study of early T cells in non-severe SARS-CoV-2 infection. Between the trimmed V and J ends, which lost 1 base and 1 base, there was a span of 10 bases. Germline-derived CDR1 and CDR2 are MNHEY and SMNVEV (reference sequence). This CDR3 is 15 amino acids long. TCRdb used MiXCR to reprocess the 5' RACE reads, holding one entry per CDR3 protein. The repertoire holds tens of thousands of distinct CDR3 sequences, under 8.5% seen once, with roughly 6% in the top ten. Sequenced here: whole blood, sampled at baseline. V gene TRBV27 combines with J gene TRBJ2-5; weak D call: TRBD2 (5 bases). The sequence derives from an adult who was a healthcare worker with PCR-confirmed SARS-CoV-2 infection or an uninfected control (not recorded which). CDR3 residues: CASSLLPGTQETQYF. The DNA of the CDR3 is TGTGCCAGCAGTTTATTACCGGGAACCCAAGAGACCCAGTACTTC.